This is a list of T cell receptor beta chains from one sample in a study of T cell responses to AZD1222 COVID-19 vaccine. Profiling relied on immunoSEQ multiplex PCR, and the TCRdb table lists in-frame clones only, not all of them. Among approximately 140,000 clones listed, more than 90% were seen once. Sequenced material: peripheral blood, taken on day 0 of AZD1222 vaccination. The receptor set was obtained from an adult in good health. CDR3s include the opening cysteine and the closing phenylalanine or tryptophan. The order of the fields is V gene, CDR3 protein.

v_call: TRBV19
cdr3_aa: CASSIINFGASGNTIYF

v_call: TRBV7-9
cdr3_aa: CASSFRRGNAEAFF

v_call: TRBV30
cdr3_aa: CAWSVFKGGYTF

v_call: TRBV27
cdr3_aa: CASSFHSQGDTEAFF

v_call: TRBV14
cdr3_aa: CASSQDSWDKNTEAFF

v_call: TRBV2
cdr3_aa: CASRYRVSSGNTIYF

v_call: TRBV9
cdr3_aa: CASSVVGVRGEKLFF

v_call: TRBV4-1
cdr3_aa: CASSLALEETQYF

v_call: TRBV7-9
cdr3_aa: CASSPPGGFDEAFF

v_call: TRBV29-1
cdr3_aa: CSVGDRNNSPLHF

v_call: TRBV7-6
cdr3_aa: CASSYTSPGVYNEQFF

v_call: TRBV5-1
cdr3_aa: CASSLWPSVSNEQFF

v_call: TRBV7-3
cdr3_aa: CASSRGQGMDEQFF

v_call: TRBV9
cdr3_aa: CASSVTGEGEKLFF

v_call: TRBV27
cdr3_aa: CASSFGGGYGYTF

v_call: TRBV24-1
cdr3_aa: CATSDPLNRAHEQFF

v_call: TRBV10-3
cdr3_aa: CAISESGGRSNQPQHF

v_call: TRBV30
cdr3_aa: CAWSVGQGNTEAFF

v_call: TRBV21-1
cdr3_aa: CASSKVPGRVPLGAFF

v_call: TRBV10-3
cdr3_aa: CAISESGGTLQFF

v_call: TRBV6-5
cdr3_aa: CASMQGANYGYTF

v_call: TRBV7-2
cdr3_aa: CASSLLIYEQYF

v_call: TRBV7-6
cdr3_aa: CASSLGPQSYEQYF

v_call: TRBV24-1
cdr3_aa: CATSDSQVGGEQFF

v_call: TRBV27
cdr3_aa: CASSFGGAGGYTF

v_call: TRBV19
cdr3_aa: CASSSRDSGYTF

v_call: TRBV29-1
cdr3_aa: CSVEIGAEKLFF

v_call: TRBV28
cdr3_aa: CASIPGQGWEKLFF

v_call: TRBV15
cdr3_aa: CATSRVGLSSQETQYF

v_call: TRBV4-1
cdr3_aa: CASSQEWGLGPYEQYF

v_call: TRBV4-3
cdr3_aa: CASSNTGTWGEKLFF

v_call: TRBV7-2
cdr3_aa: CASSLGPETGAFF

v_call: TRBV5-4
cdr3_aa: CASSPRTGGGRGYTF

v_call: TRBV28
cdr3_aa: CASRGDTQYF

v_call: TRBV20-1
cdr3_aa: CSASGSGRSDTQYF

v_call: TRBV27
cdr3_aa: CASSPWDSAMNTEAFF

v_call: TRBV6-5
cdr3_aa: CASIPSGGTEAFF

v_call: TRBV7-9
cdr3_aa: CASSLERDRSVQYF

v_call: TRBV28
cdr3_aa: CASNLGRGALRDTQYF

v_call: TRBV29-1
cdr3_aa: CSVTKDSARGQYF

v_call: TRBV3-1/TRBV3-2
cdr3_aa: CASSQNGAYEQYF

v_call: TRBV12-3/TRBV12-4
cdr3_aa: CASSLSGGAEAFF

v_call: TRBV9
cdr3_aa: CASSVAQTGLYGYTF

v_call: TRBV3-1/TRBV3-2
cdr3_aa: CASSQAVKGHGYTF

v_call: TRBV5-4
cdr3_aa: CASSLEGAGTQYF

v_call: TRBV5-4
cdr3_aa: CASSLEAGNEKLFF

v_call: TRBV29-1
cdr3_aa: CSVGTDRVNTEAFF